These 14 T cell receptor beta chains share one sample of origin, sequenced in a study of cytomegalovirus exposure and HLA in healthy donors. Both 60 Vbeta primers and 13 Jbeta primers went into the PCR. Here immunoSEQ multiplex PCR was the method, and the copy in TCRdb shows in-frame clones only, minus some. The data hold about 100,000 clones, with around 62% observed a single time. Sequencing input: PBMCs. The receptor set was obtained from a man in his thirties or forties in good health and CMV-seropositive.

This clone was counted between two and nine times. The rearrangement uses TRBV27 and TRBJ1-1, with 8 bases aligning to TRBD1. This CDR3 spans 13 amino acids. Germline assignment: CDR1 MNHEY and CDR2 SMNVEV (reference sequence). The V segment lost 6 bases and the J segment 6 bases; nucleotides outside the gene matches: 6. The CDR3 region is CASRYPGGAEAFF. The CDR3 nucleotides read TGTGCCAGCAGATACCCAGGGGGCGCTGAAGCTTTCTTT.

V usage is TRBV27 and J usage is TRBJ2-6, with a tentative D call TRBD2 (5 bases). Trimming removed 6 bases at V and 0 bases at J, with 12 bases between. This CDR3 spans 16 amino acids. Germline CDR1 is MNHEY and CDR2 is SMNVEV (reference sequence). The CDR3 DNA reads as TGTGCCAGCAGGAGGGCTGGGATCTCTGGGGCCAACGTCCTGACTTTC. Its protein is CASRRAGISGANVLTF.

The chain has TRBV6-5 and TRBJ1-5; 7 bases align to TRBD1. The V gene end was trimmed by 5 bases and the J gene end by 3 bases; junction bases not matched to a gene: 7. The CDR3 loop spans 15 amino acids. Germline CDR1 MNHEY, CDR2 SVGAGI. This CDR3 reads CASSDLTGYNQPQHF. CDR3 DNA: TGTGCCAGCAGTGACTTGACAGGGTACAATCAGCCCCAGCATTTT.

The V and J genes are TRBV5-1 and TRBJ2-7; 7 bases agree with TRBD1. The V gene end was trimmed by 4 bases and the J gene end by 3 bases; junction bases not matched to a gene: 7. CDR3 length: 14 amino acids. CDR1 is SGHRS, CDR2 YFSETQ, per germline. The CDR3 region has the DNA TGCGCCAGCAGCCTAGACAGGGAAAGCTACGAGCAGTACTTC. Protein product: CASSLDRESYEQYF. The whole variable domain, filled in from reference TRBV5-1 and TRBJ2-7, reads KAGVTQTPRYLIKTRGQQVTLSCSPISGHRSVSWYQQTPGQGLQFLFEYFSETQRNKGNFPGRFSGRQFSNSRSEMNVSTLELGDSALYLCASSLDRESYEQYFGPGTRLTVT.

The CDR3 nucleotides are TGTGCCAGCAGCTTAGCCCTCAATCAGCCCCAGCATTTT. It codes for CASSLALNQPQHF. V and J are TRBV7-9 and TRBJ1-5; D is ambiguous. Germline assignment: CDR1 SEHNR and CDR2 FQNEAQ (reference sequence). V lost 0 bases to trimming and J lost 3 bases, with 3 bases between them. There are 13 residues in the CDR3.

The chain is built from TRBV10-3 and TRBJ2-6; the D gene is possibly TRBD1 (6 bases). The CDR3 has 15 residues. Per the germline V gene, CDR1 is ENHRY and CDR2 is SYGVKD. The V and J ends lost 7 bases and 4 bases respectively, with 14 bases between them. This CDR3 reads CAITEDRSGANVLTF. The DNA of the CDR3 is TGTGCCATCACCGAAGACAGGTCCGGGGCCAACGTCCTGACTTTC.

The chain has TRBV6-1 and TRBJ1-3, with a possible D match to TRBD1 (5 bases). Looked up from germline, CDR1 is MNHNS and CDR2 is SASEGT. This CDR3 spans 15 amino acids. V dropped 2 bases and J dropped 0 bases, with 8 bases sitting between them. The CDR3 reads CASSELDNSGNTIYF. CDR3 nucleotide sequence: TGTGCCAGCAGTGAACTGGACAACTCTGGAAACACCATATATTTT.

This chain joins TRBV5-1 and TRBJ1-1, with D maybe TRBD1 (5 bases). The germline CDR1 and CDR2 sequences are SGHRS and YFSETQ. This CDR3 contains 13 residues. Trimming left V 3 bases short and J 4 bases short, with 10 bases between. As DNA, the CDR3 is TGCGCCAGCAGCTCTCAGGGAAGCACTGAAGCTTTCTTT. Encoded protein: CASSSQGSTEAFF.

The CDR3 is CASSQETGEDTGELFF. CDR3 bases: TGCGCCAGCAGCCAAGAAACGGGGGAGGACACCGGGGAGCTGTTTTTT. The chain has TRBV4-1 and TRBJ2-2; perhaps TRBD2 as D (6 bases). Per germline, CDR1 MGHRA and CDR2 YSYEKL. V was cut by 0 bases and J by 3 bases, with 11 bases left in between. The CDR3 covers 16 residues.

This clone was found a few times. The genes are TRBV6-6 and TRBJ1-2, with 8 bases matching TRBD1. After removal of 5 bases from V and 7 bases from J, the junction contained 6 bases not matched to a gene. CDR1 and CDR2 from the germline V gene are MNHNY and SVGAGI (reference sequence). The CDR3 is made up of 13 amino acids. This chain's CDR3 is CASSMDRVSGYTF. CDR3 DNA: TGTGCCAGCAGTATGGACAGGGTATCTGGCTACACCTTC.

This chain uses TRBV4-1 with TRBJ2-6, with D possibly matching TRBD1 (5 bases). The CDR3 consists of 16 residues. V lost 0 bases to trimming and J lost 4 bases, with 10 bases between them. The V gene's germline CDR1 is MGHRA and CDR2 YSYEKL. Here the CDR3 DNA reads TGCGCCAGCAGCCAAGACAGGGCAACCGGGGCCAACGTCCTGACTTTC. Amino acid sequence: CASSQDRATGANVLTF.

This clone came up a few times. The chain has TRBV29-1 and TRBJ1-2; 7 bases map to TRBD1. Germline CDR1 and CDR2: SQVTM and ANQGSEA. V lost 7 bases to trimming and J lost 1 base; unmatched junction nucleotides: 6. The CDR3 sequence is 13 residues long. The CDR3 DNA is TGCAGCGCTGGACAGGAGAGTAACTATGGCTACACCTTC. Its translation: CSAGQESNYGYTF. Complete variable domain (other parts from reference TRBV29-1 and TRBJ1-2): SAVISQKPSRDICQRGTSLTIQCQVDSQVTMMFWYRQQPGQSLTLIATANQGSEATYESGFVIDKFPISRPNLTFSTLTVSNMSPEDSSIYLCSAGQESNYGYTFGSGTRLTVV.

The gene calls are TRBV7-2 and TRBJ2-1; 14 bases map to TRBD2. CDR1 is SGHTA, CDR2 FQGNSA, per germline. The CDR3 contains 18 residues. Germline trimming cut 5 bases from V and 1 base from J; bases unmatched to any gene: 7. The CDR3, as DNA: TGTGCCAGCAGCCCCGGGACTAGCGGGGGTAATTCCTACAATGAGCAGTTCTTC. Amino acids: CASSPGTSGGNSYNEQFF.

The V call is TRBV27, the J call TRBJ2-7, with TRBD1 matching 9 bases. Losses at the gene ends were 5 bases for V and 3 bases for J; bases not matched to a gene: 5. CDR1 MNHEY and CDR2 SMNVEV come from the germline V gene (reference sequence). The CDR3 has 14 amino acids. CDR3 in DNA: TGTGCCAGCAGTCAACCGGGACAGGGCTACGAGCAGTACTTC. This sequence encodes CASSQPGQGYEQYF.